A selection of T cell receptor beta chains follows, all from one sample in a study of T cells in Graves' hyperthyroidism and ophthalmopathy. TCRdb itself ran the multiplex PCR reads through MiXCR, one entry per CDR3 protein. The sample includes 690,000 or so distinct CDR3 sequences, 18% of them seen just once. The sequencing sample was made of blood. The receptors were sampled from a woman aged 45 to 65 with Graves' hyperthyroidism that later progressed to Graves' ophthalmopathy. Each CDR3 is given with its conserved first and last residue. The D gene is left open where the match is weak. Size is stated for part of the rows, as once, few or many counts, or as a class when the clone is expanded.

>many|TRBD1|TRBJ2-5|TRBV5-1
TGCGCCAGCAGCTGGGACAGGGGTGAGACCCAGTACTTC
CASSWDRGETQYF
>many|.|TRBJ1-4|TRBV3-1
TGTGCCAGCAGCCAAGCAGGCAGAACTAATGAAAAACTGTTTTTT
CASSQAGRTNEKLFF
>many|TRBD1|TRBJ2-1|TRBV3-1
TGTGCCAGCAGCCAAATCGGGACAGGGAACTCCTACAATGAGCAGTTCTTC
CASSQIGTGNSYNEQFF
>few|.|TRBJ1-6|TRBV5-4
TGTGCCAGCAGCTTCGGGGGGCGAAATTCACCCCTCCACTTT
CASSFGGRNSPLHF
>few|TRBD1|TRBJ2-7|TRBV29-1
TGCAGCGTTGCCGGGACAGGCCTCTCCTACGAGCAGTACTTC
CSVAGTGLSYEQYF
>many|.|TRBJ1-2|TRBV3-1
TGTGCCAGCAGCCAAGGACGTGGCGATGGCTACACCTTC
CASSQGRGDGYTF
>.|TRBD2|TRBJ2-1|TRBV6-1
TGTGCCAGCAGCTTCGGACTAGCGGGGTTCTACAATGAGCAGTTCTTC
CASSFGLAGFYNEQFF
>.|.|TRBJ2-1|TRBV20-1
TGCAGCTCAGACCTGACCTACAATGAGCAGTTCTTC
CSSDLTYNEQFF
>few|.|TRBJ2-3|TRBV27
TGTGCCAGCAGCCCGCTGACCGGGGTGGGAGATACGCAGTATTTT
CASSPLTGVGDTQYF
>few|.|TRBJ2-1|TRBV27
TGTGCCAGTACAGGTTCCTACAATGAGCAGTTCTTC
CASTGSYNEQFF
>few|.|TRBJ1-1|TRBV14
TGTGCCAGCACGCTGACCCGGGGGAGGACTGAAGCTTTCTTT
CASTLTRGRTEAFF
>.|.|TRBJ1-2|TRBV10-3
TGTGCCATCAGTGACACGGGCGGCTATGGCTACACCTTC
CAISDTGGYGYTF
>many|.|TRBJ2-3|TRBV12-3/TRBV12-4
TGTGCCAGCAGTTTTGGGTTTGGGGACGGTGGTTCGGATACGCAGTATTTT
CASSFGFGDGGSDTQYF
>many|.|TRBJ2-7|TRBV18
TGTGCCAGCTCACCAGTCGACTACGAGCAGTACTTC
CASSPVDYEQYF
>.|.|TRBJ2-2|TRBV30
TGTGCCTGGAGTGTACAGATGAACACCGGGGAGCTGTTTTTT
CAWSVQMNTGELFF
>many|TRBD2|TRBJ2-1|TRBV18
TGTGCCAGCTCACCAGGCCTAGCGGGAAATGAGCAGTTCTTC
CASSPGLAGNEQFF